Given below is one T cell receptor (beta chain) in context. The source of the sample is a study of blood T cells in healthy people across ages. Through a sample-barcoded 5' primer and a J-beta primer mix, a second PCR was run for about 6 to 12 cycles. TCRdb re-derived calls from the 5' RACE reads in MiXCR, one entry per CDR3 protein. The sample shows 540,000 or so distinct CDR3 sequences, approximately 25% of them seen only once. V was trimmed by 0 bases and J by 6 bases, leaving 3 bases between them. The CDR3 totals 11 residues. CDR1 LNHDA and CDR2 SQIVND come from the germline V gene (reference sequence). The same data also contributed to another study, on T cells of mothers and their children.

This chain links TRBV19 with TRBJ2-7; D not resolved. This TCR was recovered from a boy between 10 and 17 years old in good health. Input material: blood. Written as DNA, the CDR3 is TGTGCCAGTAGTATAGAGGGCGAGCAGTACTTC. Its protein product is CASSIEGEQYF.